The 27 T cell receptor beta chains given below trace back to one sample, sequenced in a study of T cell responses to AZD1222 COVID-19 vaccine (dated by TCRdb to the early 2020s). Library generation was performed with the immunoSEQ multiplex PCR assay. Sourced from immuneACCESS, this table was stored by TCRdb with only in-frame sequences that have V and J called. A share of the clones is absent; for the studies checked, an unresolved V gene accounts for under half, and the remainder has no known explanation. Across this sample there are around 70,000 clones, with about four fifths seen only once. In total, the top ten clones hold roughly 21% of the sample. The time point tag for this specimen amounts to: baseline before first vaccination. The treatment or condition label, as the study defines it: meningococcal conjugate vaccine given as trial control. The material was peripheral blood, obtained on day 0 of MenACWY control vaccination. Source of these receptors: an adult in good health.

By sample fraction, this clone is large. The V gene is TRBV5-4, the J gene TRBJ2-1; D is undetermined. CDR1 and CDR2 from the germline V gene are SGHNT and YYREEE (reference sequence). CDR3 length: 11 residues. V was clipped by 2 bases and J by 7 bases, with 4 bases between them. Here the CDR3 reads CASSFSNEQFF. CDR3 coding DNA: TGTGCCAGCAGCTTTTCTAATGAGCAGTTCTTC.

This clone was detected only a few times. The chain's CDR3 is CAWSRQGGQPQHF. The CDR3 nucleotides are TGTGCCTGGAGTAGGCAGGGCGGTCAGCCCCAGCATTTT. V and J are TRBV30 and TRBJ1-5; a possible D gene is TRBD1 (5 bases). The CDR3 runs to 13 residues. Germline CDR1 and CDR2: GTSNPN and SVGIG (reference sequence). V dropped 2 bases and J dropped 6 bases, with 11 bases sitting between them.

The chain employs TRBV27 and TRBJ2-3; D may match TRBD1 or TRBD2 (5 bases each). The CDR3 consists of 14 residues. V lost 5 bases to trimming and J lost 4 bases, with 13 bases between them. Germline V gene sequence: CDR1 MNHEY, CDR2 SMNVEV (reference sequence). The CDR3 region has the DNA TGTGCCAGCAGTACACTGGGACGATCAGATACGCAGTATTTT. Translating it yields CASSTLGRSDTQYF.

The V call is TRBV5-1, the J call TRBJ2-7; TRBD1 is a possible D gene (5 bases). V was trimmed by 6 bases and J by 6 bases, leaving 19 bases between them. This CDR3 has 14 amino acids. Germline CDR1 SGHRS, CDR2 YFSETQ. The CDR3 loop is CASTSGPNYVEQYF. Here the CDR3 DNA reads TGCGCCAGCACCTCAGGGCCCAACTACGTCGAGCAGTACTTC.

This sequence joins TRBV7-2 and TRBJ2-3; 8 nucleotides align to TRBD1. CDR1 and CDR2 (germline): SGHTA, FQGNSA. The CDR3 spans 15 residues. The junction had 4 bases not matched to a gene; V was cut back by 2 bases and J by 3 bases. For the CDR3, the DNA is TGTGCCAGCAGCTTAACGGGACAGGCAACAGATACGCAGTATTTT. Its translation: CASSLTGQATDTQYF. The full variable domain, its missing parts supplied by reference TRBV7-2 and TRBJ2-3, is GAGVSQSPSNKVTEKGKDVELRCDPISGHTALYWYRQSLGQGLEFLIYFQGNSAPDKSGLPSDRFSAERTGGSVSTLTIQRTQQEDSAVYLCASSLTGQATDTQYFGPGTRLTVL.

This sequence joins TRBV5-4 and TRBJ2-3; weak D call: TRBD2 (7 bases). Germline values: CDR1 SGHNT, CDR2 YYREEE (reference sequence). The CDR3 is 17 residues long. With 4 bases removed from V and 0 bases from J, the gap between germline ends came to 18 bases. Here the CDR3 reads CASSRVLGGVSTDTQYF. CDR3 sequence (DNA): TGTGCCAGCAGCCGGGTTCTAGGGGGGGTAAGCACAGATACGCAGTATTTT.

The sample holds many counts of this clone. This sequence joins TRBV2 and TRBJ1-2; 9 bases fit TRBD1. J lost 3 bases, V lost 5 bases, and 4 bases had no gene match. This CDR3 comprises 14 residues. CDR1 and CDR2 (germline): SNHLY, FYNNEI. The CDR3: CASSSDRGDYGYTF. The CDR3 DNA follows: TGTGCCAGCAGTTCCGACAGGGGGGACTATGGCTACACCTTC. The whole variable domain, remainder taken from reference TRBV2 and TRBJ1-2, is EPEVTQTPSHQVTQMGQEVILRCVPISNHLYFYWYRQILGQKVEFLVSFYNNEISEKSEIFDDQFSVERPDGSNFTLKIRSTKLEDSAMYFCASSSDRGDYGYTFGSGTRLTVV.

This chain links TRBV12-3 or TRBV12-4 with TRBJ1-1; the match to TRBD1 covers 7 bases. The CDR3 contains 13 residues. With V trimmed by 5 bases and J by 2 bases, 2 bases remained unmatched. In nucleotides, the CDR3 is TGTGCCAGCAGTCCAGGGGGAAACACTGAAGCTTTCTTT. It yields the protein CASSPGGNTEAFF.

The rearrangement uses TRBV15 and TRBJ1-3, with 8 bases that match TRBD1. The V segment lost 1 base and the J segment 2 bases; nucleotides outside the gene matches: 4. This CDR3 is 16 amino acids long. Germline-derived CDR1 and CDR2 are LNHNV and YYDKDF (reference sequence). CDR3 residues: CATSRAPRGPGNTIYF. CDR3 in DNA: TGTGCCACCAGCAGAGCCCCCAGGGGGCCTGGAAACACCATATATTTT.

The genes are TRBV5-4 and TRBJ1-1; D possibly corresponds to TRBD1 (5 bases). V lost 0 bases, J lost 1 base, and 10 bases lay in between. Germline CDR1 reads SGHNT; CDR2 reads YYREEE (reference sequence). This CDR3 has 15 residues. This CDR3 is CASSLAGGGNTEAFF. The CDR3 nucleotides are TGTGCCAGCAGCTTGGCCGGGGGAGGGAACACTGAAGCTTTCTTT. The variable domain in full, with the rest retrieved from reference TRBV5-4 and TRBJ1-1, is ETGVTQSPTHLIKTRGQQVTLRCSSQSGHNTVSWYQQALGQGPQFIFQYYREEENGRGNFPPRFSGLQFPNYSSELNVNALELDDSALYLCASSLAGGGNTEAFFGQGTRLTVV.

The chain uses TRBV5-6 and TRBJ2-3; D is unresolved. The CDR3 is 14 residues long. CDR1 is SGHDT, CDR2 YYEEEE, per germline. Trimming removed 2 bases at V and 2 bases at J, with 9 bases between. The CDR3 protein is CASSFLDVTDTQYF. The DNA for the CDR3 is TGTGCCAGCAGCTTCCTGGACGTCACAGATACGCAGTATTTT.

This chain uses TRBV28 with TRBJ2-3; TRBD1 might be the D (5 bases). The CDR3 runs 15 residues. The germline V and J ends were trimmed by 6 bases and 2 bases, with 15 bases remaining between them. The germline gives CDR1 MDHEN, CDR2 SYDVKM. DNA of the CDR3: TGTGCCAGCAGCCGCCCCACAGGCTCCACAGATACGCAGTATTTT. This translates into CASSRPTGSTDTQYF.

This clone has only a few counts. The chain links TRBV29-1 to TRBJ2-5; D is undetermined. CDR1 is SQVTM, CDR2 ANQGSEA, per germline. The V and J ends lost 4 bases and 5 bases respectively, with 17 bases between them. The CDR3 has 14 residues. In DNA, the CDR3 is TGCAGCGTTGCTGGGCTTCTTAGTACGGAGACCCAGTACTTC. Its protein is CSVAGLLSTETQYF.

V is TRBV9 and J is TRBJ1-4; 7 bases agree with TRBD1. Germline V gene lookup returns CDR1 SGDLS and CDR2 YYNGEE. J gave up 5 bases and V 4 bases, and 5 bases lay outside the gene matches. The CDR3 sequence is 14 residues long. The CDR3 spells CASSSGQPNEKLFF. The CDR3 DNA reads as TGTGCCAGCAGCTCGGGACAGCCCAATGAAAAACTGTTTTTT.

J is TRBJ2-7 and V is TRBV4-3; TRBD1 agrees at 10 bases. Per germline, CDR1 LGHNA and CDR2 YSLEER. The CDR3 sequence is 14 residues long. The V and J ends lost 3 bases and 6 bases, in that order; junction bases with no gene match: 5. The CDR3 DNA follows: TGCGCCAGCAGCCATTCGACAGGGGGCTCCGAGCAGTACTTC. Its translation: CASSHSTGGSEQYF.

J is TRBJ2-7 and V is TRBV30; no reliable D call. This CDR3 spans 12 amino acids. From germline, CDR1 is GTSNPN and CDR2 SVGIG (reference sequence). V was clipped by 3 bases and J by 4 bases, with 10 bases between them. CDR3 sequence: CAWSPDHYEQYF. In nucleotides, the CDR3 is TGTGCCTGGAGCCCGGACCATTACGAGCAGTACTTC. Full variable domain (missing parts from reference TRBV30 and TRBJ2-7): SQTIHQWPATLVQPVGSPLSLECTVEGTSNPNLYWYRQAAGRGLQLLFYSVGIGQISSEVPQNLSASRPQDRQFILSSKKLLLSDSGFYLCAWSPDHYEQYFGPGTRLTVT.

Here the CDR3 reads CASSIDRSVGYTF. The CDR3 bases are TGTGCCAGTAGTATAGACAGGTCTGTCGGCTACACCTTC. The V call is TRBV19, the J call TRBJ1-2, with unresolved D. This CDR3 has 13 residues. Germline V lookup: CDR1 LNHDA, CDR2 SQIVND (reference sequence). Trimming took 0 bases from V and 8 from J, leaving 10 bases between them.

This clone was seen a single time. The genes are TRBV7-2 and TRBJ1-6, with TRBD1 as a possible D gene (6 bases). This CDR3 comprises 14 residues. Per the germline V gene, CDR1 is SGHTA and CDR2 is FQGNSA. V was trimmed by 0 bases and J by 9 bases, leaving 9 bases between them. As DNA, the CDR3 is TGTGCCAGCAGCTTAGCCCACAGGGCTTCACCCCTCCACTTT. This translates into CASSLAHRASPLHF.

This chain uses TRBV28 with TRBJ1-4, with 8 bases that match TRBD1. Germline V lookup: CDR1 MDHEN, CDR2 SYDVKM. J lost 7 bases, V lost 2 bases, and 6 bases had no gene match. The CDR3 contains 15 residues. This chain's CDR3 is CASSLGDRGGEKLFF. The CDR3 DNA follows: TGTGCCAGCAGTTTAGGAGACAGGGGCGGTGAAAAACTGTTTTTT.

This chain links TRBV28 with TRBJ1-2; 7 bases are a match to TRBD1. V shed 2 bases and J 8 bases; nucleotides not matched to a gene: 20. This CDR3 has 18 residues. Germline-derived CDR1 and CDR2 are MDHEN and SYDVKM. The CDR3 is CASSLRWGYRTGVQGYTF. CDR3 in DNA: TGTGCCAGCAGTTTAAGGTGGGGGTACCGAACAGGGGTTCAGGGCTACACCTTC.

The chain combines TRBV30 with TRBJ1-4; unclear D gene. The CDR3 length is 14 residues. Germline V CDR1 and CDR2: GTSNPN, SVGIG (reference sequence). Deletions cut 4 bases from V and 10 bases from J, with 19 bases between. CDR3 sequence reads: CAWNPDGRRVKLFF. As DNA, the CDR3 is TGTGCCTGGAACCCGGACGGACGGAGGGTAAAACTGTTTTTT.

The chain recombines TRBV15 with TRBJ2-5, with D unclear. There are 15 residues in the CDR3. CDR1 and CDR2 (germline): LNHNV, YYDKDF (reference sequence). V was clipped by 0 bases and J by 1 base, with 9 bases between them. CDR3 in amino acids: CATSRDRTAQETQYF. The DNA for the CDR3 is TGTGCCACCAGCAGAGATCGTACAGCCCAAGAGACCCAGTACTTC.

The rearrangement joins TRBV7-2 to TRBJ1-1; 7 bases align to TRBD1. V dropped 2 bases and J dropped 5; count of bases not matched to a gene: 5. Germline CDR1 is SGHTA and CDR2 is FQGNSA. The CDR3 spans 14 residues. The CDR3 loop is CASSLTGAGTEAFF. CDR3 nucleotide sequence: TGTGCCAGCAGCTTAACAGGGGCTGGGACTGAAGCTTTCTTT.

The chain employs TRBV3-1 (or the pseudogene TRBV3-2) and TRBJ2-5; 10 bases are a match to TRBD2. Trimming cost V 8 bases and J 0 bases; bases outside gene matches: 6. The CDR3 has 15 residues. The germline gives CDR1 LGHDT, CDR2 YNNKEL (reference sequence). The DNA for the CDR3 is TGTGCCAGCGAGGGGCTAGCGGGAGACCAAGAGACCCAGTACTTC. This encodes CASEGLAGDQETQYF.

The chain links TRBV27 to TRBJ2-3; TRBD2 matches 7 bases. Germline V gene data show CDR1 as MNHEY and CDR2 as SMNVEV (reference sequence). The trim removed 10 bases at V and 0 bases at J, leaving 13 bases unmatched. This CDR3 region has 16 residues. CDR3 sequence reads: CATAGVGFSSTDTQYF. The CDR3 DNA follows: TGTGCCACCGCGGGGGTGGGGTTTTCTAGCACAGATACGCAGTATTTT.

This sequence joins TRBV6-6 and TRBJ2-7, with D possibly matching TRBD1 (5 bases). Germline CDR1 and CDR2: MNHNY and SVGAGI (reference sequence). Trimming left V 7 bases short and J 0 bases short, with 10 bases between. This CDR3 contains 13 residues. The CDR3 region has the DNA TGTGCCAGCACCCAGGACACCTCCTACGAGCAGTACTTC. Residues: CASTQDTSYEQYF.

The gene calls are TRBV7-9 and TRBJ2-5; TRBD1 is a possible D gene (6 bases). This CDR3 is 15 amino acids long. The V end was cut by 5 bases, the J end by 5 bases, with 18 bases between. The germline V gene encodes CDR1 SEHNR and CDR2 FQNEAQ (reference sequence). The CDR3 is CASSLTQGTGETQYF. The CDR3 nucleotides read TGTGCCAGCAGCCTTACGCAGGGGACCGGGGAGACCCAGTACTTC.